These T cell receptor beta chains were read from a single sample in a study of metastatic and nonmetastatic thyroid tumors. TCRdb re-called the PCR reads through MiXCR. The sample contains some 31,000 clones, around 4% of which appear only once. The sample consisted of blood. The receptors derive from a female donor with papillary thyroid cancer or a benign thyroid nodule (not recorded which). Some clones in this sample may be carry-over from other donors' samples. Both conserved end residues are part of each CDR3. The order of the fields is V gene, clone size, D gene, J gene, CDR3 protein, CDR3 DNA. The D gene is left open where the match is weak. Part of the rows lack a size; the others show once, few, many or a class for expanded clones.

TRBV20-1	few	TRBD2	TRBJ2-5	CSARGLAGGSETQYF	TGCAGTGCGAGAGGTCTAGCGGGGGGTTCAGAGACCCAGTACTTC
TRBV20-1	many	NA	TRBJ2-5	CSARDPGPETQYF	TGCAGTGCTAGAGATCCGGGTCCAGAGACCCAGTACTTC
TRBV9	many	NA	TRBJ2-6	CASSALPTGFSGANVLTF	TGTGCCAGCAGCGCCCTCCCTACAGGGTTCTCTGGGGCCAACGTCCTGACTTTC
TRBV7-2	NA	TRBD2	TRBJ2-2	CASGCGGRAGELFF	TGTGCCAGCGGCTGTGGCGGGAGGGCCGGGGAGCTGTTTTTT
TRBV2	NA	NA	TRBJ2-3	CASSFDGSTDTQYF	TGTGCCAGCAGTTTCGACGGATCCACAGATACGCAGTATTTT
TRBV6-1	NA	TRBD2	TRBJ2-1	CASSKLAGGYNEQFF	TGTGCCAGCAGCAAACTAGCGGGAGGATACAATGAGCAGTTCTTC
TRBV11-2	few	NA	TRBJ2-5	CASSFHDYNLEETQYF	TGTGCCAGCAGCTTCCACGACTACAACCTAGAAGAGACCCAGTACTTC
TRBV3-1	many	NA	TRBJ2-5	CASSPVQGRALQETQYF	TGTGCCAGCAGCCCCGTTCAGGGGCGGGCCCTCCAAGAGACCCAGTACTTC
TRBV6-1	NA	NA	TRBJ2-6	CASSVNWSPGANVLTF	TGTGCCAGCAGTGTCAACTGGAGCCCTGGGGCCAACGTCCTGACTTTC
TRBV29-1	many	NA	TRBJ2-2	CSVEDPFSVNLTTGELFF	TGCAGCGTTGAAGACCCCTTTTCAGTAAATTTGACCACCGGGGAGCTGTTTTTT
TRBV28	few	NA	TRBJ2-1	CASSPQKRVPFEFF	TGTGCCAGCAGTCCCCAGAAGCGGGTCCCCTTTGAGTTCTTC
TRBV2	few	NA	TRBJ2-2	CASSEGGNTGELFF	TGTGCCAGCAGTGAAGGGGGGAACACCGGGGAGCTGTTTTTT
TRBV19	medium-sized	TRBD1	TRBJ2-7	CASSPGTVLNEQYF	TGTGCCAGTAGTCCCGGGACAGTATTGAACGAGCAGTACTTC
TRBV5-1	many	TRBD1	TRBJ2-1	CASSLAGGVYNEQFF	TGCGCCAGCAGCTTGGCAGGGGGCGTCTACAATGAGCAGTTCTTC
TRBV9	many	NA	TRBJ2-1	CASSVVEGGEQFF	TGTGCCAGCAGTGTGGTAGAGGGAGGTGAGCAGTTCTTC
TRBV6-1	medium-sized	TRBD1	TRBJ2-7	CASSRDRGFYEQYF	TGTGCCAGCAGTCGGGACAGGGGATTCTACGAGCAGTACTTC
TRBV7-3	NA	NA	TRBJ2-7	CASRPSGGSYEQYF	TGTGCCAGCAGACCGAGTGGGGGTTCCTACGAGCAGTACTTC
TRBV20-1	few	TRBD2	TRBJ2-1	CSARSAGGGRNEQFF	TGCAGTGCTAGGTCGGCGGGAGGGGGAAGGAATGAGCAGTTCTTC
TRBV15	few	NA	TRBJ1-2	CATSNSRDRYGYTF	TGTGCCACCAGCAACTCACGGGATCGTTATGGCTACACCTTC
TRBV7-2	few	TRBD1	TRBJ1-3	CASSPTGENTIYF	TGTGCCAGTAGTCCGACAGGGGAAAACACCATATATTTT
TRBV6-1	few	NA	TRBJ2-1	CASSEAAGSEQFF	TGTGCCAGCAGTGAAGCGGCGGGGAGTGAGCAGTTCTTC
TRBV2	NA	NA	TRBJ1-3	CASAAPVSGNTIYF	TGTGCCAGCGCGGCCCCGGTCTCTGGAAACACCATATATTTT
TRBV7-8	few	NA	TRBJ2-1	CASSIRDSDNEQFF	TGTGCCAGTAGCATAAGGGACTCCGACAATGAGCAGTTCTTC
TRBV5-1	many	NA	TRBJ2-7	CASSLDTYYEQYF	TGCGCCAGCAGCTTGGACACATACTACGAGCAGTACTTC
TRBV5-1	many	NA	TRBJ2-5	CASNLEGERATQYF	TGCGCCAGCAACTTGGAGGGGGAGCGGGCGACCCAGTACTTC
TRBV2	few	TRBD1	TRBJ1-3	CASRSSRGLGNTIYF	TGTGCCAGCCGATCCTCCAGGGGGCTTGGAAACACCATATATTTT
TRBV27	few	TRBD2	TRBJ2-3	CASSNAAGGPDTQYF	TGTGCCAGCAGTAACGCCGCGGGAGGACCAGATACGCAGTATTTT
TRBV28	NA	NA	TRBJ1-2	CASSLFGATAGYTF	TGTGCCAGCAGTTTATTCGGGGCTACAGCCGGCTACACCTTC
TRBV6-1	few	TRBD1	TRBJ1-6	CASSGGLYNSPLHF	TGTGCCAGCTCAGGGGGACTCTATAATTCACCCCTCCACTTT
TRBV6-1	few	NA	TRBJ2-3	CASSDRVTDTQYF	TGTGCCAGCAGTGACAGGGTAACAGATACGCAGTATTTT
TRBV3-1	many	NA	TRBJ2-7	CASSQDRTTYEQYF	TGTGCCAGCAGCCAAGATAGAACTACCTACGAGCAGTACTTC
TRBV5-1	many	TRBD1	TRBJ2-5	CASSLTGTGETQYF	TGCGCCAGCAGCCTGACCGGGACAGGGGAGACCCAGTACTTC
TRBV7-2	many	NA	TRBJ2-4	CASSLVGIKNIQYF	TGTGCCAGCAGCTTAGTCGGGATTAAAAACATTCAGTACTTC
TRBV7-4	many	NA	TRBJ1-4	CASSPRTRSCSTNEKLFF	TGTGCCAGCAGCCCTCGGACACGCAGTTGTTCAACTAATGAAAAACTGTTTTTT
TRBV20-1	many	TRBD2	TRBJ2-1	CGRAAGDGYNEQFF	TGCGGAAGGGCCGCGGGAGACGGCTACAATGAGCAGTTCTTC
TRBV2	many	TRBD2	TRBJ2-3	CASTKNGLAGVEDTQYF	TGTGCCAGCACCAAAAATGGGCTAGCGGGAGTGGAAGATACGCAGTATTTT
TRBV7-9	many	NA	TRBJ2-1	CASSLRVTRDNEQFF	TGTGCCAGCAGCTTAAGGGTGACTCGGGACAATGAGCAGTTCTTC
TRBV5-1	few	NA	TRBJ2-2	CASSPGAANTGELFF	TGCGCCAGCAGCCCCGGGGCCGCGAACACCGGGGAGCTGTTTTTT
TRBV27	few	TRBD2	TRBJ2-5	CASRLAGGAGETQYF	TGTGCCAGCAGGTTAGCGGGAGGGGCTGGGGAGACCCAGTACTTC
TRBV11-3	many	TRBD1	TRBJ1-5	CASSLGLRDRECGQTDQPQHF	TGTGCCAGCAGCTTAGGTCTCCGGGACAGGGAATGCGGGCAAACGGATCAGCCCCAGCATTTT
TRBV25-1	NA	NA	TRBJ2-3	CASSANGKGDTQYF	TGTGCCAGTAGTGCAAACGGGAAGGGGGATACGCAGTATTTT
TRBV6-4	NA	NA	TRBJ1-1	CASSESCRVNTEAFF	TGTGCCAGCAGTGAATCCTGCAGGGTGAACACTGAAGCTTTCTTT
TRBV10-3	NA	TRBD1	TRBJ1-2	CATSPGQGDKYGYTF	TGTGCCACCAGCCCCGGACAGGGGGATAAGTATGGCTACACCTTC
TRBV6-5	few	NA	TRBJ1-1	CASSYSKGPASEAFF	TGTGCCAGCAGTTACTCGAAAGGTCCCGCCTCAGAAGCTTTCTTT
TRBV28	few	NA	TRBJ1-2	CASSQHLGMGAYTF	TGTGCCAGCAGCCAACACCTAGGGATGGGCGCCTACACCTTC
TRBV28	NA	NA	TRBJ2-7	CASSLIAASPRVEQYF	TGTGCCAGCAGTTTAATCGCAGCCTCTCCCCGGGTCGAGCAGTACTTC
TRBV13	many	NA	TRBJ1-2	CASSLHGAGHHGYTF	TGTGCCAGCAGCTTACACGGGGCAGGGCACCATGGCTACACCTTC
TRBV27	NA	NA	TRBJ2-2	CASSLGRSDGELFF	TGTGCCAGCAGTTTGGGCAGGTCGGACGGGGAGCTGTTTTTT
TRBV24-1	NA	NA	TRBJ2-5	CATSDSAGETQYF	TGTGCCACCAGTGACTCCGCAGGAGAGACCCAGTACTTC
TRBV12-3/TRBV12-4	few	NA	TRBJ2-1	CDSSSDGINEQFF	TGTGACAGCAGTTCGGACGGAATAAATGAGCAGTTCTTC
TRBV6-1	many	NA	TRBJ2-1	CASRAGGSHNEQFF	TGTGCCAGCAGAGCAGGGGGGTCCCACAATGAGCAGTTCTTC
TRBV11-2	many	NA	TRBJ2-7	CASSLGVRTYEQYF	TGTGCCAGCAGCTTAGGAGTCAGGACCTACGAGCAGTACTTC